Listed here is a single TCR beta chain. This sample is part of a study of cytomegalovirus exposure and HLA in healthy donors. The primer mix had 60 Vbeta and 13 Jbeta primers. The assay was immunoSEQ multiplex PCR, and TCRdb's table has in-frame clones only and misses some. The sample has around 90,000 clones, roughly 67% seen once; the top ten hold 2% to 2.5%. CDR3 size: 12 residues. V was pared by 10 bases and J by 10 bases, with 19 bases between. Germline lookup yields CDR1 ENHRY and CDR2 SYGVKD. The chain uses TRBV10-3 and TRBJ1-2; D not resolved. The origin of this receptor is a human donor in good health. Sequenced sample: PBMCs. The CDR3 region has the DNA TGTGCCAGCACTTCTGAACAGCCTCCCTACACCTTC. Protein: CASTSEQPPYTF.